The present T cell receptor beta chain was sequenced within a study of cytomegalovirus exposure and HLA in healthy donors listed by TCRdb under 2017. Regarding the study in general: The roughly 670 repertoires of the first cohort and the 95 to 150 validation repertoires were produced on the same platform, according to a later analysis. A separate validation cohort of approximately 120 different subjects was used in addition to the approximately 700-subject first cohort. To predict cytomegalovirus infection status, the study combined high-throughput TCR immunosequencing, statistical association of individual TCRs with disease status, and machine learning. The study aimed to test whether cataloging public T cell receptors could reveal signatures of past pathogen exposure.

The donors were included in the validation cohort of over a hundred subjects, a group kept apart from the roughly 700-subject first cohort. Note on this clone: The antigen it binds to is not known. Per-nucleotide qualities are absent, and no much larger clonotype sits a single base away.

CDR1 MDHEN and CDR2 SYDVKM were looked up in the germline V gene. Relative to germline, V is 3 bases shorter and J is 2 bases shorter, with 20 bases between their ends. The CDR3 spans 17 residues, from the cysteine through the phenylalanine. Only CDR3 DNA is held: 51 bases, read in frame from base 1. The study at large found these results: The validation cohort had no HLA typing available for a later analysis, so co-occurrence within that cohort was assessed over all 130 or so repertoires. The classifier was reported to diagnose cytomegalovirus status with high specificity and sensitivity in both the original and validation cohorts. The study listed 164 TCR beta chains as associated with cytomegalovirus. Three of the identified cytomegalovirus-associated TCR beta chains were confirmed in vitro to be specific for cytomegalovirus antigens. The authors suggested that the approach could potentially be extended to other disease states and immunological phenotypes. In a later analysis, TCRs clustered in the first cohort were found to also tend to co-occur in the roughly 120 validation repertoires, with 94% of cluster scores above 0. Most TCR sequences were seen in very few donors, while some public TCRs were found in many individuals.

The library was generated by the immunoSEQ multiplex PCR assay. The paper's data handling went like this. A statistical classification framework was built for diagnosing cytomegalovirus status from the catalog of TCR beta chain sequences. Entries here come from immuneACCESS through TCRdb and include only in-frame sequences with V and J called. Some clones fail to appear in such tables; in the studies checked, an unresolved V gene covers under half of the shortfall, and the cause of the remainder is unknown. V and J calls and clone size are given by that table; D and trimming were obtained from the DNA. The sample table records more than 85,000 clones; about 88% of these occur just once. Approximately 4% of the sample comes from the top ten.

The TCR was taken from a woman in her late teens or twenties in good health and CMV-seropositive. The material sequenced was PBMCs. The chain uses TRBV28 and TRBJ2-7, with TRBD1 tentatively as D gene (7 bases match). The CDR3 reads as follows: CASSFQGGASVAYEQYF. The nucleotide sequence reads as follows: TGTGCCAGCAGTTTTCAGGGGGGAGCTAGCGTGGCCTACGAGCAGTACTTC. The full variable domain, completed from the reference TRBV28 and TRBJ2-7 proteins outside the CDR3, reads DVKVTQSSRYLVKRTGEKVFLECVQDMDHENMFWYRQDPGLGLRLIYFSYDVKMKEKGDIPEGYSVSREKKERFSLILESASTNQTSMYLCASSFQGGASVAYEQYFGPGTRLTVT.